This passage covers 19 T cell receptor beta chains from one sample sequenced in a study of cytomegalovirus exposure and HLA in healthy donors. The PCR had 60 Vbeta and 13 Jbeta primers. The assay was immunoSEQ multiplex PCR, and TCRdb's table has in-frame clones only and misses some. The sample comprises some 80,000 clones, roughly 79% of which are singletons, and almost 6% rests with the top ten. What was sequenced was PBMCs. The receptors were sampled from a man aged 18-30 years in good health and CMV-seropositive.

The V and J genes are TRBV7-8 and TRBJ1-1; TRBD1 matches at 7 bases. The CDR3 runs to 15 residues. Germline lookup yields CDR1 SGHVS and CDR2 FQNEAQ. V dropped 2 bases and J dropped 1; count of bases not matched to a gene: 4. For the CDR3, the DNA is TGTGCCAGCAGCTTAACCGGGACAGAGAACACTGAAGCTTTCTTT. Its translation is CASSLTGTENTEAFF.

J is TRBJ1-5 and V is TRBV28; unclear D gene. The V end was cut by 0 bases, the J end by 0 bases, with 6 bases between. Germline lookup yields CDR1 MDHEN and CDR2 SYDVKM. The CDR3 consists of 15 residues. The CDR3 loop reads CASSLWSHSNQPQHF. The CDR3 nucleotides read TGTGCCAGCAGTTTATGGTCCCATAGCAATCAGCCCCAGCATTTT.

The J gene is TRBJ2-5, the V gene TRBV21-1; the table's D call of TRBD1 was not tested on the DNA. TRBV21-1 is a pseudogene locus. This CDR3 comprises 16 residues. The CDR3 nucleotides read TGTGCCAGCAGCAATCTGGGGTGGACAGTCTGGGAGACCCAGTACTTC. Its protein is CASSNLGWTVWETQYF.

The V gene is TRBV7-3, the J gene TRBJ1-5; perhaps TRBD1 as D (6 bases). The length of the CDR3 is 14 residues. Per germline, CDR1 SGHTA and CDR2 FQGTGA. Trimming cost V 9 bases and J 4 bases, with 16 bases left between them. The CDR3 protein is CARFQGPENQPQHF. DNA of the CDR3: TGTGCCAGATTTCAGGGGCCCGAAAATCAGCCCCAGCATTTT.

The V and J genes are TRBV5-4 and TRBJ2-7; TRBD2 matches 10 bases. The CDR3 is 16 residues long. Germline V gene data show CDR1 as SGHNT and CDR2 as YYREEE (reference sequence). J was trimmed by 8 bases and V by 0 bases; bases with no gene match: 11. This chain's CDR3 is CASSLVSVVAGGKQYF. CDR3 coding DNA: TGTGCCAGCAGCTTGGTATCGGTTGTAGCGGGAGGAAAGCAGTACTTC.

The chain recombines TRBV5-4 with TRBJ1-1; 7 nucleotides line up with TRBD1. From germline, CDR1 is SGHNT and CDR2 YYREEE (reference sequence). V shed 2 bases and J 4 bases; nucleotides not matched to a gene: 2. There are 13 residues in the CDR3. CDR3 protein: CASSFQGGTEAFF. The DNA for the CDR3 is TGTGCCAGCAGCTTCCAGGGGGGCACTGAAGCTTTCTTT.

Written as DNA, the CDR3 is TGCAGCGCTGGGCAGAATACTCTTTATGGCTACACCTTC. This encodes CSAGQNTLYGYTF. The chain combines TRBV29-1 with TRBJ1-2, with no clear D. Per the germline V gene, CDR1 is SQVTM and CDR2 is ANQGSEA. This CDR3 contains 13 residues. Trimming left V 7 bases short and J 5 bases short, with 17 bases between. The full variable domain, with the rest looked up from reference TRBV29-1 and TRBJ1-2, is SAVISQKPSRDICQRGTSLTIQCQVDSQVTMMFWYRQQPGQSLTLIATANQGSEATYESGFVIDKFPISRPNLTFSTLTVSNMSPEDSSIYLCSAGQNTLYGYTFGSGTRLTVV.

The genes are TRBV20-1 and TRBJ1-4; possibly TRBD1 for D (5 bases). Trimming left V 3 bases short and J 13 bases short, with 9 bases between. Per germline, CDR1 DFQATT and CDR2 SNEGSKA (reference sequence). This CDR3 is 10 amino acids long. The CDR3 nucleotides are TGCAGTGCTAGGCGGGGCGGACTGTTTTTT. This gives the protein CSARRGGLFF.

The gene calls are TRBV29-1 and TRBJ1-4, with D perhaps matching TRBD1 (5 bases). This CDR3 region has 13 residues. The V gene's germline CDR1 is SQVTM and CDR2 ANQGSEA. Trimming pared 7 bases from V and 7 bases from J, leaving 16 bases between. CDR3 sequence (DNA): TGCAGCGCTTACCCACGGGGGTTTGAAAAACTGTTTTTT. Translation gives CSAYPRGFEKLFF. The variable domain in full, completed from reference TRBV29-1 and TRBJ1-4, reads SAVISQKPSRDICQRGTSLTIQCQVDSQVTMMFWYRQQPGQSLTLIATANQGSEATYESGFVIDKFPISRPNLTFSTLTVSNMSPEDSSIYLCSAYPRGFEKLFFGSGTQLSVL.

This chain uses TRBV25-1 with TRBJ1-2; possibly TRBD1 for D (6 bases). Trimming pared 4 bases from V and 5 bases from J, leaving 14 bases between. Germline CDR1 MGHDK, CDR2 SYGVNS. The CDR3 totals 14 residues. In nucleotides, the CDR3 is TGTGCCAGCAGTGTTGGACAGCGGCTTTATGGCTACACCTTC. This gives the protein CASSVGQRLYGYTF.

This chain links TRBV10-3 with TRBJ2-7, with 14 bases lining up with TRBD2. The V gene end was trimmed by 3 bases and the J gene end by 1 base; junction bases not matched to a gene: 5. CDR1 and CDR2 (germline): ENHRY, SYGVKD. This CDR3 has 17 residues. CDR3 sequence: CAISDPGTSGSSYEQYF. Here the CDR3 DNA reads TGTGCCATCAGTGATCCCGGGACTAGCGGGAGTTCCTACGAGCAGTACTTC.

The gene calls are TRBV5-1 and TRBJ1-1; TRBD1 is a possible D gene (5 bases). Germline loops: CDR1 SGHRS, CDR2 YFSETQ. Between the trimmed V and J ends, which lost 4 bases and 1 base, there was a span of 5 bases. The CDR3 length is 12 residues. The CDR3 reads CASSTGNTEAFF. DNA for the CDR3: TGCGCCAGCAGCACAGGGAACACTGAAGCTTTCTTT.

The chain employs TRBV7-9 and TRBJ2-3; the D gene is possibly TRBD2 (5 bases). Looked up from germline, CDR1 is SEHNR and CDR2 is FQNEAQ (reference sequence). Trimming stripped 6 bases from V and 3 bases from J, with 10 bases between. CDR3 length: 13 residues. CDR3 nucleotide sequence: TGTGCCAGCAGGGCCGGCGGGACAGATACGCAGTATTTT. As protein: CASRAGGTDTQYF.

The chain recombines TRBV5-6 with TRBJ2-3; 13 nucleotides agree with TRBD2. Germline V CDR1 and CDR2: SGHDT, YYEEEE. Losses at the gene ends were 5 bases for V and 4 bases for J; bases not matched to a gene: 7. This CDR3 contains 16 residues. CDR3 nucleotide sequence: TGTGCCAGCAGTCCCTGGACTAGCGGGAGTTCAGATACGCAGTATTTT. It codes for CASSPWTSGSSDTQYF.

The CDR3 DNA follows: TGTGCCAGCAGTACCGGGTCTACCAATCAGCCCCAGCATTTT. Protein product: CASSTGSTNQPQHF. The rearrangement links TRBV6-6 to TRBJ1-5; D is unresolved. V lost 5 bases and J lost 3, with 11 bases in between. The CDR3 is 14 residues long. CDR1 and CDR2 (germline): MNHNY, SVGAGI (reference sequence).

The J gene is TRBJ2-6, the V gene TRBV10-3; 12 bases match TRBD1. V shed 8 bases and J 0 bases; nucleotides not matched to a gene: 8. The CDR3 sequence is 18 residues long. CDR1 is ENHRY, CDR2 SYGVKD, per germline. CDR3 sequence reads: CAIGGTGGSHSGANVLTF. In DNA, the CDR3 is TGTGCCATCGGGGGGACAGGGGGCTCCCACTCTGGGGCCAACGTCCTGACTTTC.

This chain joins TRBV4-2 and TRBJ2-1, with unresolved D. V lost 3 bases to trimming and J lost 5 bases, with 8 bases between them. This CDR3 spans 13 amino acids. Germline-derived CDR1 and CDR2 are LGHNA and YNFKEQ. The CDR3 loop is CASSHDGDNEQFF. CDR3 in DNA: TGTGCCAGCAGCCACGACGGAGACAATGAGCAGTTCTTC.

The chain uses TRBV7-9 and TRBJ2-3; TRBD1 matches at 12 bases. The CDR3 has 15 amino acids. The junction had 4 bases not matched to a gene; V was cut back by 5 bases and J by 4 bases. Germline CDR1 and CDR2: SEHNR and FQNEAQ (reference sequence). The CDR3, as DNA: TGTGCCAGCAGCAGGGGACAGGGGGCAGCAGATACGCAGTATTTT. This codes for CASSRGQGAADTQYF.

The V call is TRBV10-2, the J call TRBJ1-2, with D possibly being TRBD1 (5 bases). Trimming shortened V by 3 bases and J by 8 bases, and 13 bases separated the two germline ends. The germline gives CDR1 WSHSY, CDR2 SAAADI. CDR3 length: 13 amino acids. The CDR3 region has the DNA TGCGCCAGCAGTGACGGCAGGGTGGGCGGCTACACCTTC. Translation gives CASSDGRVGGYTF.